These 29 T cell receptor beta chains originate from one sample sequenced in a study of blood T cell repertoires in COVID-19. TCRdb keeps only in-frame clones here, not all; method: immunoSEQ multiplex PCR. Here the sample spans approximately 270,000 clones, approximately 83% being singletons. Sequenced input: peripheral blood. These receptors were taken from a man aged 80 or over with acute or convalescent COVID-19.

CDR3 bases: TGTGCCAGCAGTCTTCCCGACAGAAATTCACCCCTCCACTTT. Protein: CASSLPDRNSPLHF. This chain connects TRBV3-1 (or the pseudogene TRBV3-2) to TRBJ1-6, with a tentative D call TRBD1 (5 bases). This CDR3 region has 14 residues. Trimming shortened V by 6 bases and J by 7 bases, and 13 bases separated the two germline ends. The V gene's germline CDR1 is LGHDT and CDR2 YNNKEL (reference sequence).

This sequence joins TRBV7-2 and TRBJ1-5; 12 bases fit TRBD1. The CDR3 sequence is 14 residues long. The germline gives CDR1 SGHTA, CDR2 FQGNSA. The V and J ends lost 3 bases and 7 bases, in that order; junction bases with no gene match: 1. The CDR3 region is CASSFGTGGQPQHF. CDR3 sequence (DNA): TGTGCCAGCAGCTTCGGGACAGGGGGCCAGCCCCAGCATTTT. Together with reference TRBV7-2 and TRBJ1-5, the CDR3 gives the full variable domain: GAGVSQSPSNKVTEKGKDVELRCDPISGHTALYWYRQSLGQGLEFLIYFQGNSAPDKSGLPSDRFSAERTGGSVSTLTIQRTQQEDSAVYLCASSFGTGGQPQHFGDGTRLSIL.

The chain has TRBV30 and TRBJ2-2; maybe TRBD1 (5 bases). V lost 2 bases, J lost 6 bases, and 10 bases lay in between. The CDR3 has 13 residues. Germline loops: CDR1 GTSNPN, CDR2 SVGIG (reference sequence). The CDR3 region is CAWSSSRAGELFF. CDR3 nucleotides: TGTGCCTGGAGTTCGTCCAGGGCCGGGGAGCTGTTTTTT. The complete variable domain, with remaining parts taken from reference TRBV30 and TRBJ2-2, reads SQTIHQWPATLVQPVGSPLSLECTVEGTSNPNLYWYRQAAGRGLQLLFYSVGIGQISSEVPQNLSASRPQDRQFILSSKKLLLSDSGFYLCAWSSSRAGELFFGEGSRLTVL.

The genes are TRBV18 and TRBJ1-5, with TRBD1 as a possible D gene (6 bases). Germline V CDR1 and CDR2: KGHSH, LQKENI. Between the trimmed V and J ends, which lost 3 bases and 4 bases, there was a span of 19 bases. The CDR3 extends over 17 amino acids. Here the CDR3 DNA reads TGTGCCAGCTCACCCATACACCGGACAGAGACAAATCAGCCCCAGCATTTT. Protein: CASSPIHRTETNQPQHF. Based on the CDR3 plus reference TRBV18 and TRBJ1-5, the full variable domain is NAGVMQNPRHLVRRRGQEARLRCSPMKGHSHVYWYRQLPEEGLKFMVYLQKENIIDESGMPKERFSAEFPKEGPSILRIQQVVRGDSAAYFCASSPIHRTETNQPQHFGDGTRLSIL.

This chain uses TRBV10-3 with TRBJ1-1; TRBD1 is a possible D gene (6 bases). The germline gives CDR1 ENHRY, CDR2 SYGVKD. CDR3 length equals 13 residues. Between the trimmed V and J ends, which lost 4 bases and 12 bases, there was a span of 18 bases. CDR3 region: CAISVERGHQTFF. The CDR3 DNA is TGTGCCATCAGTGTCGAGAGGGGACACCAAACTTTCTTT.

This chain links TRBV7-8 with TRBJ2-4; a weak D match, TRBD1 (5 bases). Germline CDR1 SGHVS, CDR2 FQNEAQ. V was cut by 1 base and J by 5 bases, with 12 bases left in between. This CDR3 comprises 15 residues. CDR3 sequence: CASSLDRQTQNIQYF. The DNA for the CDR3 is TGTGCCAGCAGCTTAGATCGACAGACACAAAACATTCAGTACTTC.

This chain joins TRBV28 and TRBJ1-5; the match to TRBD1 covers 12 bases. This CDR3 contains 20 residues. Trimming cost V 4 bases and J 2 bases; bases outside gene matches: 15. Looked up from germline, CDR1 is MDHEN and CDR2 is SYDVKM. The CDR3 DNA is TGTGCCAGCAGTTCTTCCTCCGGGACAGGGGGCCTTTCGGGCAATCAGCCCCAGCATTTT. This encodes CASSSSSGTGGLSGNQPQHF.

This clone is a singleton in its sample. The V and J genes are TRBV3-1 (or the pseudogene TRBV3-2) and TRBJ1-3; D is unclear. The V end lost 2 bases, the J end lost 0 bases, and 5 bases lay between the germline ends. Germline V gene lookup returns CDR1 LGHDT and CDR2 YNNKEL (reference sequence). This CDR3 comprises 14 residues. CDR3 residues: CASSQMSSGNTIYF. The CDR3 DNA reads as TGTGCCAGCAGCCAAATGAGCTCTGGAAACACCATATATTTT.

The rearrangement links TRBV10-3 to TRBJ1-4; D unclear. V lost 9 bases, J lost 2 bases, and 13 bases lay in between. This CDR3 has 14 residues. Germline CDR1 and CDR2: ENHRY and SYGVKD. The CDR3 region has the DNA TGTGCCATAGCACAGCCGGGGACTAATGAAAAACTGTTTTTT. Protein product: CAIAQPGTNEKLFF.

CDR3 sequence: CASSLHTGGYEQYF. The CDR3 nucleotides read TGTGCCAGCAGCCTTCATACCGGGGGCTACGAGCAGTACTTC. The V and J genes are TRBV14 and TRBJ2-7; perhaps TRBD2 as D (6 bases). The CDR3 is 14 residues long. CDR1 and CDR2 (germline): SGHDN, FVKESK. V lost 4 bases, J lost 3 bases, and 13 bases lay in between.

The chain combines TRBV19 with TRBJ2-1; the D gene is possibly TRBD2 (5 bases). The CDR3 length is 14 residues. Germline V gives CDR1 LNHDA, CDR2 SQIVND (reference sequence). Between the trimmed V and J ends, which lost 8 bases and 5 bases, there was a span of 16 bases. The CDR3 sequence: CASAGWAGNNEQFF. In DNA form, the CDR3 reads TGTGCCAGTGCTGGCTGGGCGGGCAACAATGAGCAGTTCTTC.

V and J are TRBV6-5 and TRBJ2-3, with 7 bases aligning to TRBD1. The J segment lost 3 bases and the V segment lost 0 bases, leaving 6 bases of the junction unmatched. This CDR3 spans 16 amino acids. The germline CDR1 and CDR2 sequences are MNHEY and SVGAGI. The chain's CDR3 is CASSYSSGTATDTQYF. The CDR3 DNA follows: TGTGCCAGCAGTTACTCCTCCGGGACAGCTACAGATACGCAGTATTTT.

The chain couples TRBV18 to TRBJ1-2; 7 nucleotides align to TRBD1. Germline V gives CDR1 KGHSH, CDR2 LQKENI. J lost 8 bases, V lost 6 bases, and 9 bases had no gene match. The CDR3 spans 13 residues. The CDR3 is CASSRQGGMGYTF. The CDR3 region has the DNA TGTGCCAGCTCCCGACAGGGTGGCATGGGCTACACCTTC.

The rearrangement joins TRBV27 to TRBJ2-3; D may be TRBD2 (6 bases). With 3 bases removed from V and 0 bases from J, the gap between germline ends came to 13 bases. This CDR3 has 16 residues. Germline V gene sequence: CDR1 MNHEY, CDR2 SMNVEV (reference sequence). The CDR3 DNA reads TGTGCCAGCAGTTTCAGTGGGAGGCCTAGCACAGATACGCAGTATTTT. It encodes CASSFSGRPSTDTQYF.

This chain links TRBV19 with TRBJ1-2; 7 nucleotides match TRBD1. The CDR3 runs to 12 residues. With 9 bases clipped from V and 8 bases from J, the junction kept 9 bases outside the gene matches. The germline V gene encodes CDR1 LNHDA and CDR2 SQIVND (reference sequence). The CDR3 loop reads CASQDREEGYTF. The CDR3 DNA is TGTGCCAGCCAAGACAGGGAAGAGGGCTACACCTTC.

Written as DNA, the CDR3 is TGCAGTGCTAGTGCTCCTCCGGGACAGCCTGGCTCTGGAAACACCATATATTTT. Amino acids: CSASAPPGQPGSGNTIYF. The J gene is TRBJ1-3, the V gene TRBV20-1; 7 bases align to TRBD1. V was pared by 3 bases and J by 0 bases, with 14 bases of the junction left unmatched. The CDR3 is made up of 18 amino acids. CDR1 and CDR2 (germline): DFQATT, SNEGSKA (reference sequence).

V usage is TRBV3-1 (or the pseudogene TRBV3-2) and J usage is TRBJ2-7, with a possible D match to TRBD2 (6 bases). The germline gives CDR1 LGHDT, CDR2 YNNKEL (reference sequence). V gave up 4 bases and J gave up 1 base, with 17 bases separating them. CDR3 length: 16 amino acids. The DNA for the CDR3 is TGTGCCAGCAGCCCTACGCGGAGGGTAGGATCCTACGAGCAGTACTTC. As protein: CASSPTRRVGSYEQYF.

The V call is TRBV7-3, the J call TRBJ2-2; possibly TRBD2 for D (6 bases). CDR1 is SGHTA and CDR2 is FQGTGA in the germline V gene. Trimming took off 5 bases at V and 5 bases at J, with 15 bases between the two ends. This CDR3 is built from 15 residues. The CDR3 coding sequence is TGTGCCAGCAGCCCTAGTACCGGGGGAACCGGGGAGCTGTTTTTT. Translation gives CASSPSTGGTGELFF. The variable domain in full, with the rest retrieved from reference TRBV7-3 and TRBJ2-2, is GAGVSQTPSNKVTEKGKYVELRCDPISGHTALYWYRQSLGQGPEFLIYFQGTGAADDSGLPNDRFFAVRPEGSVSTLKIQRTERGDSAVYLCASSPSTGGTGELFFGEGSRLTVL.

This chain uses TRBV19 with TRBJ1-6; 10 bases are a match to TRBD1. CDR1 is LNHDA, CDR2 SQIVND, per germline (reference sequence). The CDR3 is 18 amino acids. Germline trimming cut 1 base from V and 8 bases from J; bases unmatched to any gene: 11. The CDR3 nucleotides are TGTGCCAGTAGTATAGCGACCGGGACAGGGGTGCTTCATTCACCCCTCCACTTT. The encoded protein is CASSIATGTGVLHSPLHF.

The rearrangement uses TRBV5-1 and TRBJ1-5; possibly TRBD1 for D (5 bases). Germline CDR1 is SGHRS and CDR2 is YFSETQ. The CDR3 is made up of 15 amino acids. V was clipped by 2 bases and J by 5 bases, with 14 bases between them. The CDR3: CASSLSGGDYQPQHF. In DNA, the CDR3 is TGCGCCAGCAGCTTAAGCGGGGGGGATTATCAGCCCCAGCATTTT.

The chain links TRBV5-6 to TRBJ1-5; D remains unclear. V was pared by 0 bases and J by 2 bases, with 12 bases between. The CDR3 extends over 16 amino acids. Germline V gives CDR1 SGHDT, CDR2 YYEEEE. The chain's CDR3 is CASSLAGWQGNQPQHF. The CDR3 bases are TGTGCCAGCAGCTTGGCGGGTTGGCAAGGCAATCAGCCCCAGCATTTT.

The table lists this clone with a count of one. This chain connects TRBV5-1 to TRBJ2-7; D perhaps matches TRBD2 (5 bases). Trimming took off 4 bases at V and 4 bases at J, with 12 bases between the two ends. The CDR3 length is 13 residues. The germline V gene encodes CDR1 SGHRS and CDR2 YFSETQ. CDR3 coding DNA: TGCGCCAGCAGCCCCACACTAGGGTACGAGCAGTACTTC. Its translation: CASSPTLGYEQYF.

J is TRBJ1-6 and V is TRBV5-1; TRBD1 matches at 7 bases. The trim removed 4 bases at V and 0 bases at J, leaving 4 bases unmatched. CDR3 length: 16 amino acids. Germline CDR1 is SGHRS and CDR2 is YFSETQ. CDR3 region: CASSQTGLSYNSPLHF. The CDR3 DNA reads TGCGCCAGCAGCCAGACAGGGCTCTCCTATAATTCACCCCTCCACTTT.

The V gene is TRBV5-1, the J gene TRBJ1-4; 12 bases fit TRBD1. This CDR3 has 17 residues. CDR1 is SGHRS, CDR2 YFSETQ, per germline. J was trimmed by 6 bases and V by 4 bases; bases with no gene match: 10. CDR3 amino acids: CASSPWGTGGGDEKLFF. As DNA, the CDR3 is TGCGCCAGCAGCCCCTGGGGGACAGGGGGCGGGGATGAAAAACTGTTTTTT.

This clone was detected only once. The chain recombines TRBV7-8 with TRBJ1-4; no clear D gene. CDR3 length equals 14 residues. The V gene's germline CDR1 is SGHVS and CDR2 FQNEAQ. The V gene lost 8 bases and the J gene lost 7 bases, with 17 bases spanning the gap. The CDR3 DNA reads TGTGCCAGCTCTTTTATCTCTTCCGGTGAAAAACTGTTTTTT. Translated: CASSFISSGEKLFF.

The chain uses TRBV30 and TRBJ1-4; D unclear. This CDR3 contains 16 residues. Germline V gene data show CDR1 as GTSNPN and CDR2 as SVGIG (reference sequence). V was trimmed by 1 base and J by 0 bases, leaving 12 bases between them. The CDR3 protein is CAWSANNLATNEKLFF. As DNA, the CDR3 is TGTGCCTGGAGTGCGAATAATCTAGCAACTAATGAAAAACTGTTTTTT.

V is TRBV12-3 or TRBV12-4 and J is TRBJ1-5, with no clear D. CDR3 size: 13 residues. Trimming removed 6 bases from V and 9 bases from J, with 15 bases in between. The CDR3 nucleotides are TGTGCCAGCAGCACTAATATGGGAGGGCCCCAGCATTTT. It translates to CASSTNMGGPQHF.

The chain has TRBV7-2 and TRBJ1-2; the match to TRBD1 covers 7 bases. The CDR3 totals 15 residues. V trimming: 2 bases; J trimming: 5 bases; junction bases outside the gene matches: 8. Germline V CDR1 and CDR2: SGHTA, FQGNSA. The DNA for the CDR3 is TGTGCCAGCAGCTTAATCGCGACAGGGAGATATGGCTACACCTTC. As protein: CASSLIATGRYGYTF.

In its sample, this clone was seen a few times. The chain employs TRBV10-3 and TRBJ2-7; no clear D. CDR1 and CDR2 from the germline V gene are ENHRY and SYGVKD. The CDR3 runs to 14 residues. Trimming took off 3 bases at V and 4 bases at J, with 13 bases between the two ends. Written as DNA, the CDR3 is TGTGCCATCAGTGACCCCCGGATCGGGTACGAGCAGTACTTC. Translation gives CAISDPRIGYEQYF.